What follows are 11 T cell receptor beta chains derived from one specimen sequenced in a study of monozygotic twins with inflammatory bowel disease (dated by TCRdb to the late 2010s). The library was built by means of 5' RACE. Sequencer: Illumina HiSeq 2500. Following TCRdb reprocessing, every CDR3 protein sequence forms one entry, and DNA is not provided. This sample's records show 310,000 or so distinct CDR3 sequences. The ten largest clones capture 2% to 2.5% of the sample. Material: blood. The source of these receptors is a human donor with ulcerative colitis or Crohn's disease, or a healthy co-twin of an affected twin (not recorded which).

This chain uses TRBV27 with TRBJ1-4. This CDR3 is built from 16 residues. Germline CDR1 MNHEY, CDR2 SMNVEV (reference sequence). The CDR3 is CASSSPSREGREKLFF.

The V gene is TRBV27, the J gene TRBJ1-1. CDR1 is MNHEY, CDR2 SMNVEV, per germline (reference sequence). CDR3 length: 13 amino acids. The CDR3: CASSLLMNTEAFF.

The genes are TRBV27 and TRBJ2-1. The CDR3 totals 13 residues. Germline V gene lookup returns CDR1 MNHEY and CDR2 SMNVEV (reference sequence). The CDR3 loop reads CASRQTGNNEQFF.

This rearrangement joins TRBV5-1 to TRBJ1-2; the TCRdb D gene call, TRBD1, has no DNA to confirm it. This CDR3 region has 18 residues. Germline values: CDR1 SGHRS, CDR2 YFSETQ. The CDR3 protein is CASSQPQGVTELIGGYTF.

The chain links TRBV12-3 or TRBV12-4 to TRBJ1-1. The CDR3 covers 12 residues. The CDR3 loop reads CASSLVGTEAFF.

The rearrangement joins TRBV7-9 to TRBJ1-1. CDR3 length: 13 amino acids. The V gene's germline CDR1 is SEHNR and CDR2 FQNEAQ (reference sequence). The CDR3 sequence is CASSSQRGTEAFF.

This chain connects TRBV24-1 to TRBJ2-3. The CDR3 is 15 amino acids. Per the germline V gene, CDR1 is KGHDR and CDR2 is SFDVKD. CDR3 sequence reads: CATSYFGSCGDTQYF.

The chain links TRBV2 to TRBJ2-2; checking the TCRdb D call of TRBD2 is not possible without DNA. The length of the CDR3 is 15 residues. In germline, CDR1 is SNHLY, CDR2 FYNNEI. The CDR3 here is CASTRAGGNTGELFF.

The chain links TRBV7-8 to TRBJ2-7. CDR1 is SGHVS, CDR2 FQNEAQ, per germline. The CDR3 is 12 residues long. CDR3 loop: CASSLNYFEQYF.

The V call is TRBV24-1, the J call TRBJ2-1; TCRdb designates TRBD1, a call that cannot be tested without DNA. The V gene's germline CDR1 is KGHDR and CDR2 SFDVKD. The CDR3 totals 15 residues. The chain's CDR3 is CATSDFAGARNEQFF.

This chain uses TRBV5-1 with TRBJ2-1; lacking DNA, the TRBD2 call made by TCRdb goes unchecked. The germline CDR1 and CDR2 sequences are SGHRS and YFSETQ. There are 17 residues in the CDR3. The CDR3 is CASSLDGGSMGGNEQFF.